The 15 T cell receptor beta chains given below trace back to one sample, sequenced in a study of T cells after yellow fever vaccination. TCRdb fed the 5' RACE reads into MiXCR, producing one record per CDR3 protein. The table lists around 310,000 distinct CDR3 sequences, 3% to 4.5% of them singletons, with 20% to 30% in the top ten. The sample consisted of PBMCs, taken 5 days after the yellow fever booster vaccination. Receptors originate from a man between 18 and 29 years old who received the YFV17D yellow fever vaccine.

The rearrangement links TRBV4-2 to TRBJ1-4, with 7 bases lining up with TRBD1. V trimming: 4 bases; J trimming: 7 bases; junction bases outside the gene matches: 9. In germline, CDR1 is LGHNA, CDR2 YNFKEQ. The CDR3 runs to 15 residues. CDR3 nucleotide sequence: TGTGCCAGCAGCCGCCGTTACAGGGACAGTGAAAAACTGTTTTTT. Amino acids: CASSRRYRDSEKLFF.

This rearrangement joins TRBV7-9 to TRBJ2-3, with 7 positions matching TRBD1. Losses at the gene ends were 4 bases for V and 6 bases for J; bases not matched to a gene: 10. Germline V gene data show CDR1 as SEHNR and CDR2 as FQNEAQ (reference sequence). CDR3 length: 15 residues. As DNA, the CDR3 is TGTGCCAGCAGCTCTAGAACAGGGGTACGGGATACGCAGTATTTT. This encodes CASSSRTGVRDTQYF.

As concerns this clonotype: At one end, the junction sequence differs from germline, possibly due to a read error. In DNA, the CDR3 is TGTGCCAGCAGCCAAGGGGGGGCAGATACGGAGTATTTT. This sequence encodes CASSQGGADTEYF. The chain joins TRBV3-1 to TRBJ2-3, with D perhaps TRBD1 or TRBD2 (6 bases each). The germline V gene has CDR1 LGHDT and CDR2 YNNKEL (reference sequence). The CDR3 contains 13 residues.

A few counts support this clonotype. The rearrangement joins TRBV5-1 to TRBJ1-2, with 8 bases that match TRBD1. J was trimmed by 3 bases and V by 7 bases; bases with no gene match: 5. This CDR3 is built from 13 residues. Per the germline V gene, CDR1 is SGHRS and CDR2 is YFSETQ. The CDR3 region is CASWSGQDYGYTF. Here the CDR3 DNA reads TGCGCCAGCTGGTCGGGACAGGACTATGGCTACACCTTC.

CDR3 amino acids: CASSLLLIKTGPAPDTQYF. Written as DNA, the CDR3 is TGCGCCAGCAGCTTGTTATTAATCAAAACTGGCCCCGCCCCAGATACGCAGTATTTT. The chain links TRBV5-1 to TRBJ2-3; D not certain. The CDR3 loop spans 19 amino acids. The V gene lost 1 base and the J gene lost 4 bases, with 25 bases spanning the gap. Germline V gene data show CDR1 as SGHRS and CDR2 as YFSETQ.

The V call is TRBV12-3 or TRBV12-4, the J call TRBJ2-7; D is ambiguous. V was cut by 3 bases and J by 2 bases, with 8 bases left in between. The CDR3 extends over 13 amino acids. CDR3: CASSLGNPYEQYF. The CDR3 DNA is TGTGCCAGCAGTTTGGGGAACCCCTACGAGCAGTACTTC.

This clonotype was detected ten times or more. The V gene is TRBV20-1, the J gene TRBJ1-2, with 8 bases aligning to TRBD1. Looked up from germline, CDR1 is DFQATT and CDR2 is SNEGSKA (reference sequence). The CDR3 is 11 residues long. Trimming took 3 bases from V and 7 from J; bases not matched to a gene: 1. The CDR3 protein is CSARDRVGYTF. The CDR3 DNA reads TGCAGTGCTAGGGACAGGGTTGGCTACACCTTC.

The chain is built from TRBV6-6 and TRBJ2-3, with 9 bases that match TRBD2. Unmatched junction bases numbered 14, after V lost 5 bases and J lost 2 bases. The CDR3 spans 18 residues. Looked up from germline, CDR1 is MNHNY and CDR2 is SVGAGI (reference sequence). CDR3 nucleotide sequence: TGTGCCAGCAGTATCCCCCACCGGCTAGCGGGGATCACAGATACGCAGTATTTT. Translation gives CASSIPHRLAGITDTQYF.

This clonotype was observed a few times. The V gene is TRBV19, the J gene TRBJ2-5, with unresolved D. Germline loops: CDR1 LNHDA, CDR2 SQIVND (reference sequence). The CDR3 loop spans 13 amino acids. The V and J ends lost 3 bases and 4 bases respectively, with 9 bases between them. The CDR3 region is CASSIRWGETQYF. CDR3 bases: TGTGCCAGTAGTATCCGATGGGGAGAGACCCAGTACTTC. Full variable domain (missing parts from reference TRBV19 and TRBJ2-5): DGGITQSPKYLFRKEGQNVTLSCEQNLNHDAMYWYRQDPGQGLRLIYYSQIVNDFQKGDIAEGYSVSREKKESFPLTVTSAQKNPTAFYLCASSIRWGETQYFGPGTRLLVL.

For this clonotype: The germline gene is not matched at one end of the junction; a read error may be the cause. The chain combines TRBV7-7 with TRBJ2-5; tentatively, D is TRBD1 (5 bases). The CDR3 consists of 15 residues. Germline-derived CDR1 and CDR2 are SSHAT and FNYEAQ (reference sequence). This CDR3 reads CASSAALSKGETQYF. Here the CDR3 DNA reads TGTGCTAGCAGCGCCGCCCTATCGAAGGGGGAGACCCAGTACTTC.

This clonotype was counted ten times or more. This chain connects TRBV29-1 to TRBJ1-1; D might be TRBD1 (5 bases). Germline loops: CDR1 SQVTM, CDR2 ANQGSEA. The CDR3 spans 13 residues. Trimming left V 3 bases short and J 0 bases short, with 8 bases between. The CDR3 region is CSVDRAMNTEAFF. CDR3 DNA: TGCAGCGTTGACAGGGCCATGAACACTGAAGCTTTCTTT.

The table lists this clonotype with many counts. The CDR3 bases are TGTGCCAGCAGCTTAACCCCTTTCGGAGGCAGCTACGAGCAGTACGTC. Its protein product is CASSLTPFGGSYEQYV. The chain joins TRBV7-6 to TRBJ2-7; possibly TRBD2 for D (5 bases). CDR1 is SGHVS and CDR2 is FNYEAQ in the germline V gene. V lost 2 bases and J lost 3, with 17 bases in between. The CDR3 length is 16 residues.

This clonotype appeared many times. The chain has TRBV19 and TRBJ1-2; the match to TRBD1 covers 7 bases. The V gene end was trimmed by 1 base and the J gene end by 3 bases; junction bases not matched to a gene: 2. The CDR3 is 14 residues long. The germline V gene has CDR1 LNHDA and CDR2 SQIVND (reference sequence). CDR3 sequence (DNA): TGTGCCAGTAGTATAGTTCAGGGGGACTATGGCTACACCTTC. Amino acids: CASSIVQGDYGYTF.

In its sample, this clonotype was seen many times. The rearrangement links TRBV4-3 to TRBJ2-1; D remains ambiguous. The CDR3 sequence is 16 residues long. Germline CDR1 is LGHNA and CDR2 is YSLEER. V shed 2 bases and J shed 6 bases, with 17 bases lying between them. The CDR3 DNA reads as TGCGCCAGCAGCCAACTTTCTCCAGCCGCGTCCAATGAGCAGTTCTTC. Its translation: CASSQLSPAASNEQFF.

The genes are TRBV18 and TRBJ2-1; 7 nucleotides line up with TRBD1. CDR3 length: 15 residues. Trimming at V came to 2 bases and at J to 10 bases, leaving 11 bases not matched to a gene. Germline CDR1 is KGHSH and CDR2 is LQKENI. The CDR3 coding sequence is TGTGCCAGCTCACCAGGGACAGTGCCCATCAGCGAGCAGTTCTTC. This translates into CASSPGTVPISEQFF.